A single sample gave rise to the 22 T cell receptor beta chains below, sequenced in a study of T cell responses to AZD1222 COVID-19 vaccine. TCRdb keeps only in-frame clones here, not all; method: immunoSEQ multiplex PCR. The table lists 99,000 or so clones, approximately 89% of them singletons. The sample consisted of peripheral blood, taken 28 days after the second dose of the MenACWY control vaccine. The receptors here all came from an adult who received the MenACWY meningococcal vaccine as a control.

The CDR3 sequence is CASSLERVPGKREQFF. Written as DNA, the CDR3 is TGTGCCAGCAGTTTGGAGAGGGTCCCCGGCAAACGGGAGCAGTTCTTC. This chain connects TRBV28 to TRBJ2-1, with a weak D call TRBD2 (5 bases). Germline CDR1 and CDR2: MDHEN and SYDVKM. The CDR3 is 16 amino acids. Trimming removed 3 bases from V and 10 bases from J, with 22 bases in between.

J is TRBJ1-1 and V is TRBV6-2 or TRBV6-3; a weak D match, TRBD1 (6 bases). Looked up from germline, CDR1 is MNHEY and CDR2 is SVGEGT. The CDR3 runs to 12 residues. V gave up 5 bases and J gave up 8 bases, with 12 bases separating them. The CDR3 region is CASSPQGREAFF. CDR3 nucleotide sequence: TGTGCCAGCAGTCCACAGGGACGGGAAGCTTTCTTT.

This chain links TRBV5-5 with TRBJ2-5; TRBD2 matches 9 bases. CDR3 length: 14 amino acids. Germline CDR1 SGHKS, CDR2 YYEKEE (reference sequence). V was clipped by 3 bases and J by 2 bases; unmatched bases: 2. The CDR3 region is CASSWAGGQETQYF. The CDR3 DNA reads TGTGCCAGCAGCTGGGCGGGGGGGCAAGAGACCCAGTACTTC.

The rearrangement links TRBV5-5 to TRBJ2-3, with D tentatively TRBD1 or TRBD2 (6 bases each). Germline assignment: CDR1 SGHKS and CDR2 YYEKEE (reference sequence). The V end lost 2 bases, the J end lost 4 bases, and 23 bases lay between the germline ends. This CDR3 spans 18 amino acids. The CDR3 sequence is CASSFHLGRPGGSDTQYF. CDR3 coding DNA: TGTGCCAGCAGCTTTCACCTAGGACGGCCCGGGGGCTCAGATACGCAGTATTTT. Combining the CDR3 with reference TRBV5-5 and TRBJ2-3 gives the whole variable domain DAGVTQSPTHLIKTRGQQVTLRCSPISGHKSVSWYQQVLGQGPQFIFQYYEKEERGRGNFPDRFSARQFPNYSSELNVNALLLGDSALYLCASSFHLGRPGGSDTQYFGPGTRLTVL.

The gene calls are TRBV4-1 and TRBJ1-6, with D unresolved. Germline CDR1 reads MGHRA; CDR2 reads YSYEKL. The CDR3 has 12 residues. The V gene lost 1 base and the J gene lost 10 bases, with 5 bases spanning the gap. CDR3 in DNA: TGCGCCAGCAGCCAAGGTGCATCACCCCTCCACTTT. Protein: CASSQGASPLHF.

This clone has a single count. The V gene is TRBV4-2, the J gene TRBJ1-6; tentative D call: TRBD1 (6 bases). Trimming took off 1 base at V and 14 bases at J, with 18 bases between the two ends. This CDR3 has 15 amino acids. The germline CDR1 and CDR2 sequences are LGHNA and YNFKEQ. DNA for the CDR3: TGTGCCAGCAGCCAAGGCCCACAGGGCCCCGCGGCCCTCCACTTT. Its translation: CASSQGPQGPAALHF.

The J gene is TRBJ2-2, the V gene TRBV5-1; 9 nucleotides match TRBD1. The CDR3 is made up of 15 amino acids. V lost 4 bases, J lost 2 bases, and 3 bases stayed unmatched. Germline V gene data show CDR1 as SGHRS and CDR2 as YFSETQ. The DNA for the CDR3 is TGCGCCAGCAGCGAGGGACAGGGAAACACCGGGGAGCTGTTTTTT. Translated: CASSEGQGNTGELFF.

This chain joins TRBV18 and TRBJ2-7, with 10 bases identical to TRBD1. V lost 6 bases to trimming and J lost 3 bases; unmatched junction nucleotides: 17. Germline CDR1 reads KGHSH; CDR2 reads LQKENI. CDR3 length: 18 amino acids. CDR3 nucleotide sequence: TGTGCCAGCTCTCCAGCGACCGGGACAGGGGCCCCCCTCTACGAGCAGTACTTC. Translation gives CASSPATGTGAPLYEQYF.

The V gene is TRBV6-5, the J gene TRBJ1-2; D is undetermined. The CDR3 runs to 12 residues. V was cut by 10 bases and J by 4 bases, with 13 bases left in between. Germline V gene sequence: CDR1 MNHEY, CDR2 SVGAGI. The CDR3 reads CATVKTIYGYTF. The CDR3 nucleotides are TGTGCCACCGTGAAGACAATCTATGGCTACACCTTC.

This clone appeared a single time. The rearrangement links TRBV27 to TRBJ1-1; weak D call: TRBD1 (5 bases). This CDR3 has 13 amino acids. Per the germline V gene, CDR1 is MNHEY and CDR2 is SMNVEV (reference sequence). The ends were cut back, 11 bases at V and 1 base at J, with 14 bases in the middle. The CDR3 spells CAPGRLRNTEAFF. For the CDR3, the DNA is TGTGCCCCGGGACGGCTTAGGAACACTGAAGCTTTCTTT.

The V gene is TRBV14, the J gene TRBJ1-2, with a possible D match to TRBD1 (6 bases). The CDR3 contains 13 residues. Between the trimmed V and J ends, which lost 4 bases and 1 base, there was a span of 7 bases. The germline gives CDR1 SGHDN, CDR2 FVKESK. CDR3 sequence reads: CASSPDSNYGYTF. The CDR3 bases are TGTGCCAGCAGCCCGGACAGTAACTATGGCTACACCTTC.

The chain couples TRBV10-2 to TRBJ2-2; 10 bases fit TRBD2. The CDR3 spans 14 residues. The germline CDR1 and CDR2 sequences are WSHSY and SAAADI. After removal of 9 bases from V and 3 bases from J, the junction contained 4 bases not matched to a gene. CDR3 protein: CASRTSGDTGELFF. The CDR3, as DNA: TGCGCCAGTCGGACTAGCGGAGACACCGGGGAGCTGTTTTTT.

J is TRBJ1-2 and V is TRBV28, with D possibly being TRBD1 (5 bases). Trimming removed 9 bases from V and 8 bases from J, with 25 bases in between. Germline-derived CDR1 and CDR2 are MDHEN and SYDVKM. The CDR3 is 15 amino acids. The CDR3 region is CASLARDFRKGGYTF. The CDR3 DNA sequence: TGTGCCAGTCTCGCTCGGGACTTCCGTAAAGGGGGCTACACCTTC.

In its sample, this clone was seen once. This chain connects TRBV27 to TRBJ1-2; 8 bases map to TRBD1. The CDR3 runs to 16 residues. Germline CDR1 MNHEY, CDR2 SMNVEV (reference sequence). V lost 6 bases and J lost 5; bases outside the gene matches: 14. The CDR3 DNA follows: TGTGCCAGCAGCCTAAGGGGGGACAGGACCCGATATGGCTACACCTTC. Residues: CASSLRGDRTRYGYTF.

The V gene is TRBV30, the J gene TRBJ1-6; D might be TRBD1 (5 bases). V was pared by 4 bases and J by 0 bases, with 16 bases between. The CDR3 consists of 17 residues. Germline V lookup: CDR1 GTSNPN, CDR2 SVGIG (reference sequence). This CDR3 is CAWTGGVISSYNSPLHF. The CDR3 coding sequence is TGTGCCTGGACCGGGGGAGTAATAAGCTCCTATAATTCACCCCTCCACTTT.

The chain has TRBV21-1 and TRBJ2-7. TRBV21-1 represents a pseudogene. The CDR3 length is 16 residues. CDR3 residues: CASSKDEDHAGYEQYF. CDR3 coding DNA: TGTGCCAGCAGCAAAGATGAGGACCACGCCGGCTACGAGCAGTACTTC.

V gene TRBV28 combines with J gene TRBJ1-6, with a weak D call TRBD1 (6 bases). V was cut by 3 bases and J by 7 bases, with 16 bases left in between. This CDR3 has 16 residues. Germline CDR1 MDHEN, CDR2 SYDVKM. CDR3 region: CASSFGAGVGNSPLHF. The DNA of the CDR3 is TGTGCCAGCAGTTTTGGTGCAGGGGTTGGGAATTCACCCCTCCACTTT.

J is TRBJ1-2 and V is TRBV3-1 (or the pseudogene TRBV3-2); 7 bases match TRBD1. Germline-derived CDR1 and CDR2 are LGHDT and YNNKEL (reference sequence). The CDR3 has 14 residues. V was clipped by 4 bases and J by 6 bases; unmatched bases: 8. In nucleotides, the CDR3 is TGTGCCAGCAGCCCCGGGACAGCGGTTGATGGCTACACCTTC. Translating it yields CASSPGTAVDGYTF.

The chain combines TRBV11-2 with TRBJ1-2; D gene unclear. The germline CDR1 and CDR2 sequences are SGHAT and FQNNGV. The germline V and J ends were trimmed by 6 bases and 0 bases, with 17 bases remaining between them. There are 16 residues in the CDR3. The CDR3 nucleotides are TGTGCCAGCAGATCTCTCGGTCAGCGCACTAACTATGGCTACACCTTC. It yields the protein CASRSLGQRTNYGYTF.

The chain recombines TRBV25-1 with TRBJ2-7; TRBD1 aligns across 9 bases. V lost 7 bases to trimming and J lost 6 bases; unmatched junction nucleotides: 4. Per germline, CDR1 MGHDK and CDR2 SYGVNS. This CDR3 spans 12 amino acids. CDR3 protein: CASTGQGSEQYF. DNA for the CDR3: TGTGCCAGCACGGGACAGGGCTCCGAGCAGTACTTC.

This clone came up once. DNA for the CDR3: TGTGCCAGCAGCTCCGAATCGAACACCGGGGAGCTGTTTTTT. It is translated as CASSSESNTGELFF. The rearrangement links TRBV5-4 to TRBJ2-2; D remains unclear. Between the trimmed V and J ends, which lost 3 bases and 0 bases, there was a span of 6 bases. Looked up from germline, CDR1 is SGHNT and CDR2 is YYREEE (reference sequence). The CDR3 length is 14 residues.

The chain carries TRBV5-1 and TRBJ1-2; TRBD1 matches at 9 bases. Germline V gene sequence: CDR1 SGHRS, CDR2 YFSETQ. The CDR3 runs 14 residues. V was clipped by 4 bases and J by 10 bases; unmatched bases: 11. CDR3 sequence reads: CASSPEWGTGFYTF. CDR3 coding DNA: TGCGCCAGCAGCCCAGAATGGGGGACAGGGTTCTACACCTTC.